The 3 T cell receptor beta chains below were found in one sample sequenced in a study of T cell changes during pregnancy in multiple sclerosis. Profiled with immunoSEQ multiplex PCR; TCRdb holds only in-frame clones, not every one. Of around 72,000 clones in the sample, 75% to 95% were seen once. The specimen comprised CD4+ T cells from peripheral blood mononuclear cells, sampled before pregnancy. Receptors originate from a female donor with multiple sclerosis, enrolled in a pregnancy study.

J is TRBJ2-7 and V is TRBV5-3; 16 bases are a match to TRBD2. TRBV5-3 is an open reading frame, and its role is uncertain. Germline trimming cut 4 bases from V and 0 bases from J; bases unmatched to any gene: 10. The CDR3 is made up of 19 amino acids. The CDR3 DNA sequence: TGTGCCAGAAGCAAGGGACTAGCGGGAGGGCACGAACCCTCCTACGAGCAGTACTTC. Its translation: CARSKGLAGGHEPSYEQYF.

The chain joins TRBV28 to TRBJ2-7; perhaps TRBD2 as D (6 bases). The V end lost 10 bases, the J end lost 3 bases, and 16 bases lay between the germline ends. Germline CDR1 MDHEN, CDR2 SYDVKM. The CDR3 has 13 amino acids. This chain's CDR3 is CATSETGDYEQYF. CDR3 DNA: TGTGCCACCTCCGAAACGGGGGACTACGAGCAGTACTTC.

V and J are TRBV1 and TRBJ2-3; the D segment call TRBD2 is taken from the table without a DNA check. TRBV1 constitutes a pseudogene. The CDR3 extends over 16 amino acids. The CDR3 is CTSSQLAGGGTDTQYF. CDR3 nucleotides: TGCACCAGCAGCCAACTGGCGGGAGGAGGCACAGATACGCAGTATTTT.